This T cell receptor (beta chain) is from a study of T-cell memory formation after mild COVID-19 (dated by TCRdb to about 2021). About the full investigation: Most TCR sequence clusters were specific to one of the two donors. Two young, previously healthy adult volunteers made up the cohort, one male and one female. T-cell clones expanding and contracting after mild COVID-19 in two donors were tracked by longitudinal TCRalpha and TCRbeta repertoire sequencing. General conclusions and limits of the study: The detection of some responding clones in pre-infection memory suggests that pre-existing cross-reactive memory T cells joined the SARS-CoV-2 response. Contracting CD4+ clones were located mainly in the CM and EM memory subsets, whereas CD8+ clones were found to be enriched in EMRA. Only a couple of mild cases were covered by the study, and larger cohorts that include severe cases with pre-infection samples were considered necessary. Balanced CD4/CD8 phenotypes were observed for clones contracting from day 15 to 85, whereas a bias towards CD4+ was observed for a second wave of clones expanding from day 15 to 37. The second-wave clones that peaked on day 37 were not confirmed to be SARS-CoV-2 specific.

PBMCs were isolated by Ficoll-Paque density gradient centrifugation. Sequenced on an Illumina NovaSeq 6000. TCRalpha and TCRbeta cDNA libraries were built by 5'RACE with constant-segment primers, adding sample barcodes and unique molecular identifiers. RNA was extracted from every sample with Trizol reagent. Library amplification was performed in two PCR steps, and a second sample barcode and Illumina TruSeq adapters were introduced in the second step. Sequencing of the libraries was done on an Illumina NovaSeq, producing 2 x 150 bp paired-end reads. Processing in the source paper ran as follows. With migec v1.2.7, reads were demultiplexed and then collapsed into UMI-guided consensus sequences. Using mixcr v2.1.11, UMI consensuses were aligned to TRA and TRB V and J templates and then assembled into clonotypes. A clonotype was counted as expanded or contracted only if both edgeR and NoisET called the change significant, with noise models trained on biological replicates. For edgeR calls, the cutoffs were a false discovery rate-adjusted p below 0.01 and a log2 fold-change threshold of 1. As an exploratory analysis of dynamics, max-normalized trajectories of the 1000 most abundant clonotypes were examined by PCA with hierarchical clustering. The CD4 or CD8 phenotype of responding clones was assigned using the separately sequenced CD4+ and CD8+ repertoires. TCRdb cleaned the public reads at Q25 with fastp, built clones with MiXCR and kept in-frame beta chains. Identical CDR3 proteins give one entry, which carries the most common genes and DNA. V and J calls and clone size were set by TCRdb, not the authors. Recorded for this sample are just over 60,000 distinct CDR3 sequences; about a tenth of them occurred a single time. The top ten clonotypes cover around 1.1% of the sample.

About this clonotype itself: Its recognized antigen is unknown. No quality values exist for individual bases; no much larger clone is one base distant.

Trimming takes 4 bases off V and 5 bases off J; junction bases not matched to a gene: 7. From cysteine to phenylalanine, the CDR3 is 17 amino acids long. Only the CDR3 portion is preserved as DNA: 51 bases, with reading frame beginning at the first base. Based on the germline V gene, the CDR1 and CDR2 sequences are LGHNA and YNFKEQ. The chain is encoded by TRBV4-2 joined to TRBJ2-5, with TRBD2 identical over 16 junction bases. The source is a man younger than 35 who had mild COVID-19 (a few samples of this study predate the infection). The sample titles of this study are shuffled in the database, so cell type and time point are left out; the donor was told from shared clones. Sequenced sample: PBMCs or a T cell subset sorted from them (not recorded which). DNA sequence: TGTGCCAGCAGCCCGGGGACTAGCGGGGGGGCATTGGAGACCCAGTACTTC. Its protein product is CASSPGTSGGALETQYF.